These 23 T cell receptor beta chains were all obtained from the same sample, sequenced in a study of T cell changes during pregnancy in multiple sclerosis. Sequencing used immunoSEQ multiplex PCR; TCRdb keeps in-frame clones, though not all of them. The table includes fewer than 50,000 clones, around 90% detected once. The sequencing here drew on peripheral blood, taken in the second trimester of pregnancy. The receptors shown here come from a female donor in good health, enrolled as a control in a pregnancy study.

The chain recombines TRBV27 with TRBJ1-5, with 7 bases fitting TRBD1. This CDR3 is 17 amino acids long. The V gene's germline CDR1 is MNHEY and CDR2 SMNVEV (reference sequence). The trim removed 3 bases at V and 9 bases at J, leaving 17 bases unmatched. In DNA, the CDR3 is TGTGCCAGCAGTTTCCAGGGGGGTGGGAGACGGCCCTTGCCCCAGCATTTT. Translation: CASSFQGGGRRPLPQHF.

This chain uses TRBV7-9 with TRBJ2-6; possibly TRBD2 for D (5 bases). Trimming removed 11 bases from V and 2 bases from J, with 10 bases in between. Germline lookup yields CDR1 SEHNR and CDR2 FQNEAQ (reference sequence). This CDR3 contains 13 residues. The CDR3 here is CALPGAGANVLTF. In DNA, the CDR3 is TGTGCCCTTCCCGGGGCTGGGGCCAACGTCCTGACTTTC.

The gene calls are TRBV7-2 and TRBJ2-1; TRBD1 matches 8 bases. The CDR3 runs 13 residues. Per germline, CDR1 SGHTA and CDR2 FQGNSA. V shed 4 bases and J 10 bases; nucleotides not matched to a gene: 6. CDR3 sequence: CASSSPDRGEQFF. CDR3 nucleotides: TGTGCCAGCAGCTCACCTGACAGGGGAGAGCAGTTCTTC.

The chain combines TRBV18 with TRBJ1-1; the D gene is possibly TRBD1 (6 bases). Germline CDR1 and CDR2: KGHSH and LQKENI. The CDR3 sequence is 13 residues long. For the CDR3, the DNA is TGTGTCACCGAAAGGGGGGGGAACACTGAAGCTTTCTTT. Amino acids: CVTERGGNTEAFF.

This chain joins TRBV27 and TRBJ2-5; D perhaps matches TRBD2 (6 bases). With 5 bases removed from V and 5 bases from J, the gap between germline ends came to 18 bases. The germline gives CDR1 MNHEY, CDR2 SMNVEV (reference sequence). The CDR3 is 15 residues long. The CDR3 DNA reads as TGTGCCAGCAGTCCCCGGGTGGCGGGGCTTGAGACCCAGTACTTC. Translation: CASSPRVAGLETQYF.

CDR3 sequence (DNA): TGTGCCAGCAGTTTATCAGGGTACGAGCAGTACTTC. Translation gives CASSLSGYEQYF. The chain has TRBV28 and TRBJ2-7, with TRBD1 as a possible D gene (5 bases). The germline V gene has CDR1 MDHEN and CDR2 SYDVKM. Trimming took 1 base from V and 4 from J, leaving 5 bases between them. This CDR3 is built from 12 residues.

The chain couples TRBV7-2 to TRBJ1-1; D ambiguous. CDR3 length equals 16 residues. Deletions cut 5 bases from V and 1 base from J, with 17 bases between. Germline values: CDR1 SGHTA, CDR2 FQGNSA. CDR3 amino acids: CASSQPTIRGNTEAFF. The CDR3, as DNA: TGTGCCAGCAGCCAGCCGACGATCAGAGGGAACACTGAAGCTTTCTTT.

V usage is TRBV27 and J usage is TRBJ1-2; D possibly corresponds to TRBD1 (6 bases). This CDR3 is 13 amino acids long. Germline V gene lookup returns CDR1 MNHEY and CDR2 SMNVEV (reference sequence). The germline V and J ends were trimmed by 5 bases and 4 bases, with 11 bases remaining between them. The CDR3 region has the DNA TGTGCCAGCAGTATAGGACAGAGCTATGGCTACACCTTC. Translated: CASSIGQSYGYTF.

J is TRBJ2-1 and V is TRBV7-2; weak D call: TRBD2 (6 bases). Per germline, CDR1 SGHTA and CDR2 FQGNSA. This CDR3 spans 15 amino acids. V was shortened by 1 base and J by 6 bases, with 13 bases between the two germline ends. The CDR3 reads CASSLVGSSGNEQFF. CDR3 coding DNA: TGTGCCAGCAGCTTAGTTGGGAGTAGCGGCAATGAGCAGTTCTTC.

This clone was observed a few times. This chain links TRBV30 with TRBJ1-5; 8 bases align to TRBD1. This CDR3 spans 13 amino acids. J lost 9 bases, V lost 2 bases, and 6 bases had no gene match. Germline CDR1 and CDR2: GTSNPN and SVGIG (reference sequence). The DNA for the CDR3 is TGTGCCTGGAGTCGGACAGGGATCCCGCCCCAGCATTTT. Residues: CAWSRTGIPPQHF.

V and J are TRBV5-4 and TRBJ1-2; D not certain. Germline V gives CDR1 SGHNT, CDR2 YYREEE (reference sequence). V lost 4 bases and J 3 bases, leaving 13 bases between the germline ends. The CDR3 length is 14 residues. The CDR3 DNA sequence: TGTGCCAGCAGCCAGGCCGGGGAGTACTATGGCTACACCTTC. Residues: CASSQAGEYYGYTF.

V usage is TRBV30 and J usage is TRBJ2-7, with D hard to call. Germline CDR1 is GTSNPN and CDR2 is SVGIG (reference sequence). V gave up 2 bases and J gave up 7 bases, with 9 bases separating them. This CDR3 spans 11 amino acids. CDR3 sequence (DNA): TGTGCCTGGAGTCCGCTAAGAGAGCAGTACTTC. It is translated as CAWSPLREQYF.

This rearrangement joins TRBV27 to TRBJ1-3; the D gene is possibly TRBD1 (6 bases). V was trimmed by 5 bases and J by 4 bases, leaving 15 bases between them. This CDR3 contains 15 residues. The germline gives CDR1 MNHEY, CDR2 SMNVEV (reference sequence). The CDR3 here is CASSLARGTGNTIYF. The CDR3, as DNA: TGTGCCAGCAGTCTCGCCAGGGGAACCGGAAACACCATATATTTT.

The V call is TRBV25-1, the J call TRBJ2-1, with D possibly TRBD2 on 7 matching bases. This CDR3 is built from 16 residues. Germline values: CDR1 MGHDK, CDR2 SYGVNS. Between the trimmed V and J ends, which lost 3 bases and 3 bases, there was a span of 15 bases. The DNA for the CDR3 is TGTGCCAGCAGTGACCGTAGGGGAGGGGGCTACAATGAGCAGTTCTTC. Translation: CASSDRRGGGYNEQFF.

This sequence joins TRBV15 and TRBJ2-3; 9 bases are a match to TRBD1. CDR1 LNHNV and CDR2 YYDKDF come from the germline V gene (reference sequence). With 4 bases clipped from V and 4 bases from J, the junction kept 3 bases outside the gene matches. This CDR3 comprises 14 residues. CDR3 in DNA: TGTGCCACCAGCATGGGGACAGGGCCAGATACGCAGTATTTT. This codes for CATSMGTGPDTQYF.

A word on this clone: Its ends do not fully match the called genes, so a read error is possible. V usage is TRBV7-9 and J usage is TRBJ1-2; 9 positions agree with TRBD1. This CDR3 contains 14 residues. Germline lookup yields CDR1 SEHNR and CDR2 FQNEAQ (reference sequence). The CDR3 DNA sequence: TGTGCCAGCAGCTTCGGACAGGGGAACTTTGGCTACACCTTC. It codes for CASSFGQGNFGYTF. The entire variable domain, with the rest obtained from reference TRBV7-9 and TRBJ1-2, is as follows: DTGVSQNPRHKITKRGQNVTFRCDPISEHNRLYWYRQTLGQGPEFLTYFQNEAQLEKSRLLSDRFSAERPKGSFSTLEIQRTEQGDSAMYLCASSFGQGNFGYTFGSGTRLTVV.

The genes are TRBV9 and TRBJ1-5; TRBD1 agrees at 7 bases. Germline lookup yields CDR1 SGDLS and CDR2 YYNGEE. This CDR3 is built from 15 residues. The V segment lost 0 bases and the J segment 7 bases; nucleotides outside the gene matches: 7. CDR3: CASSVGVGRGQPQHF. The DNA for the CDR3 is TGTGCCAGCAGCGTAGGGGTTGGCAGGGGGCAGCCCCAGCATTTT. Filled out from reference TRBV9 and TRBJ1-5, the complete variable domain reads DSGVTQTPKHLITATGQRVTLRCSPRSGDLSVYWYQQSLDQGLQFLIQYYNGEERAKGNILERFSAQQFPDLHSELNLSSLELGDSALYFCASSVGVGRGQPQHFGDGTRLSIL.

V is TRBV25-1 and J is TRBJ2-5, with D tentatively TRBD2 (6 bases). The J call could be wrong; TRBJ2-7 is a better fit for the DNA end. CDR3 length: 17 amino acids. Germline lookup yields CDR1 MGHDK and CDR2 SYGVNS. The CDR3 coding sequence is TGTGCCAGCAGTGTGGAGTTTGGGGGAGGCGGAACCTACGAGCAGTACTTC. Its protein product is CASSVEFGGGGTYEQYF.

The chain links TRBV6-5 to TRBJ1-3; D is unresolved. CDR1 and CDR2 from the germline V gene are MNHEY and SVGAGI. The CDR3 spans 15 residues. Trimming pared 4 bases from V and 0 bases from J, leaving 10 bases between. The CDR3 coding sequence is TGTGCCAGCAGTTCCCTCCGGGGCTCTGGAAACACCATATATTTT. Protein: CASSSLRGSGNTIYF.

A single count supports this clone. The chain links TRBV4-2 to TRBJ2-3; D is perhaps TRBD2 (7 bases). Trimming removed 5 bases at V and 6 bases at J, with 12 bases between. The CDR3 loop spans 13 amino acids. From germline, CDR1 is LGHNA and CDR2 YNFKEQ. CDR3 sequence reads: CASSSRGADTQYF. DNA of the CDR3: TGTGCCAGCAGCTCTCGGGGGGCCGATACGCAGTATTTT.

In nucleotides, the CDR3 is TGTGCCAGCCGGCGGGACAGGGGTCCCTACGAGCAGTACTTC. This codes for CASRRDRGPYEQYF. The chain has TRBV6-5 and TRBJ2-7; 10 positions match TRBD1. The V gene's germline CDR1 is MNHEY and CDR2 SVGAGI. Trimming took 8 bases from V and 2 from J; bases not matched to a gene: 6. The CDR3 extends over 14 amino acids.

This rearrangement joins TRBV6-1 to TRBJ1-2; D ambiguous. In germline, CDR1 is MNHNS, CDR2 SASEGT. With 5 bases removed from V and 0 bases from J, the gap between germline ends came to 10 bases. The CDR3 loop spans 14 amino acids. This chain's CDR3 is CASSPGPSNYGYTF. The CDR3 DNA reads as TGTGCCAGCAGTCCAGGCCCGTCTAACTATGGCTACACCTTC.

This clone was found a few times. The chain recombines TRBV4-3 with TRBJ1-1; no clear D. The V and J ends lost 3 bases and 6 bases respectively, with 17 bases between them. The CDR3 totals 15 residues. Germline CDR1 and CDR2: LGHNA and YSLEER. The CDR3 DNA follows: TGCGCCAGCAGCCAGGATCACAAGAGCAGGCCTGAAGCTTTCTTT. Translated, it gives CASSQDHKSRPEAFF.